The 18 T cell receptor beta chains presented below share a single source sample, sequenced in a study of regulatory T cells in long-lasting Graves disease. Time point described: newly diagnosed GD, antithyroid drugs for less than 3 months. There was RNA extracted from PBMCs, and the TCR library was made from it. The TCR beta library used iRepertoire HTBI primers with Arm-PCR amplification of CDR3. From the multiplex PCR reads, TCRdb called clonotypes with MiXCR, one entry per CDR3 protein. Of 680,000 or so distinct CDR3 sequences listed, around 17% were seen once; the top ten hold about 20%. The sample also formed part of further work on T cells in Graves' hyperthyroidism and ophthalmopathy.

The sequences come from peripheral blood mononuclear cells (PBMCs), collected at new diagnosis, from a patient treated with antithyroid drugs. These receptors all come from a woman younger than 45 with Graves disease.

V and J are TRBV7-8 and TRBJ2-3, with 7 nucleotides matching TRBD1. This CDR3 contains 16 residues. V was clipped by 1 base and J by 6 bases; unmatched bases: 10. Germline CDR1 reads SGHVS; CDR2 reads FQNEAQ. Written as DNA, the CDR3 is TGTGCCAGCAGCTTAGAGCCCGCCAGGGGGAGTGATACGCAGTATTTT. This codes for CASSLEPARGSDTQYF.

This chain connects TRBV30 to TRBJ1-2; D perhaps matches TRBD1 (6 bases). V dropped 3 bases and J dropped 2 bases, with 7 bases sitting between them. Germline CDR1 and CDR2: GTSNPN and SVGIG (reference sequence). This CDR3 has 12 residues. The CDR3 region is CAWSQGNYGYTF. The DNA for the CDR3 is TGTGCCTGGAGCCAGGGGAACTATGGCTACACCTTC.

The V and J genes are TRBV2 and TRBJ2-6, with a weak D call TRBD1 (8 bases). Trimming took off 6 bases at V and 3 bases at J, with 15 bases between the two ends. The CDR3 has 16 residues. In germline, CDR1 is SNHLY, CDR2 FYNNEI. This CDR3 is CASRTGEGLGANVLTF. In DNA, the CDR3 is TGTGCCAGCAGGACAGGGGAGGGCCTTGGGGCCAACGTCCTGACTTTC.

At least ten counts were recorded for this clonotype. This rearrangement joins TRBV6-6 to TRBJ1-1; D call uncertain. V shed 0 bases and J shed 3 bases, with 20 bases lying between them. The CDR3 has 18 amino acids. Germline assignment: CDR1 MNHNY and CDR2 SVGAGI (reference sequence). The CDR3 DNA reads TGTGCCAGCAGTTACTCGATGCCGAGTACGGGGATTTACACTGAAGCTTTCTTT. It specifies CASSYSMPSTGIYTEAFF.

This clonotype was counted at least ten times. This chain joins TRBV7-2 and TRBJ2-7, with 9 bases fitting TRBD2. The trim removed 4 bases at V and 3 bases at J, leaving 7 bases unmatched. Germline V CDR1 and CDR2: SGHTA, FQGNSA. The CDR3 is made up of 15 amino acids. CDR3 protein: CASSSQTSGHYEQYF. DNA for the CDR3: TGTGCCAGCAGCTCCCAGACTAGCGGACACTACGAGCAGTACTTC.

Note on this clonotype: This may stem from a read error, because a much larger clone lies one nucleotide away. The chain links TRBV28 to TRBJ2-7; TRBD2 is a possible D gene (7 bases). Germline loops: CDR1 MDHEN, CDR2 SYDVKM. Trimming shortened V by 10 bases and J by 5 bases, and 18 bases separated the two germline ends. This CDR3 has 13 amino acids. The CDR3 sequence: CANTAGALHEQYF. Here the CDR3 DNA reads TGTGCCAACACGGCGGGGGCATTGCACGAGCAGTACTTC.

This clonotype was seen only a few times. The chain joins TRBV9 to TRBJ2-1; 7 nucleotides match TRBD2. The V gene end was trimmed by 3 bases and the J gene end by 6 bases; junction bases not matched to a gene: 9. Germline loops: CDR1 SGDLS, CDR2 YYNGEE. The CDR3 covers 15 residues. The CDR3 loop reads CASSGLSGIGNEQFF. The CDR3 DNA is TGTGCCAGCAGCGGCCTGAGCGGGATAGGCAATGAGCAGTTCTTC.

In its sample, this clonotype was seen many times. The genes are TRBV7-8 and TRBJ1-1; tentative D call: TRBD1 (6 bases). V was pared by 5 bases and J by 6 bases, with 13 bases between. The CDR3 covers 13 residues. From germline, CDR1 is SGHVS and CDR2 FQNEAQ. This CDR3 reads CASSKGGYAEAFF. For the CDR3, the DNA is TGTGCCAGCAGCAAGGGGGGGTACGCTGAAGCTTTCTTT.

This clonotype was seen repeatedly, ten times or more. The gene calls are TRBV20-1 and TRBJ2-7, with 9 nucleotides matching TRBD2. CDR3 length: 16 residues. Germline V lookup: CDR1 DFQATT, CDR2 SNEGSKA (reference sequence). J lost 0 bases, V lost 3 bases, and 9 bases had no gene match. The CDR3 bases are TGCAGTGCTAGGCGGCTAGCGGGAAGTTTCTCCTACGAGCAGTACTTC. It specifies CSARRLAGSFSYEQYF.

This clonotype appeared many times. The V call is TRBV7-9, the J call TRBJ1-4; perhaps TRBD1 as D (6 bases). Germline V gene sequence: CDR1 SEHNR, CDR2 FQNEAQ (reference sequence). The V gene lost 2 bases and the J gene lost 8 bases, with 12 bases spanning the gap. This CDR3 is 14 amino acids long. CDR3 in DNA: TGTGCCAGCAGCTTAAAGGGACACGAAGAAAAACTGTTTTTT. Translating it yields CASSLKGHEEKLFF. The full variable domain, with the rest looked up from reference TRBV7-9 and TRBJ1-4, is DTGVSQNPRHKITKRGQNVTFRCDPISEHNRLYWYRQTLGQGPEFLTYFQNEAQLEKSRLLSDRFSAERPKGSFSTLEIQRTEQGDSAMYLCASSLKGHEEKLFFGSGTQLSVL.

A few counts support this clonotype. V gene TRBV24-1 combines with J gene TRBJ2-7; D may be TRBD2 (6 bases). V lost 9 bases, J lost 0 bases, and 11 bases lay in between. The CDR3 covers 13 residues. Germline loops: CDR1 KGHDR, CDR2 SFDVKD. CDR3: CATEGGASYEQYF. DNA for the CDR3: TGTGCCACCGAGGGCGGGGCCTCCTACGAGCAGTACTTC.

About this clonotype: A read error is possible here, since a much larger clone lies one base away. Without the conserved terminal phenylalanine or tryptophan, this CDR3 likely stems from a read error. The rearrangement uses TRBV20-1 and TRBJ2-5; D remains ambiguous. V was clipped by 4 bases and J by 3 bases, with 12 bases between them. Germline V CDR1 and CDR2: DFQATT, SNEGSKA (reference sequence). The CDR3 spans 13 residues. The CDR3 coding sequence is TGCAGTGCTAAAGACCAGGTTGAAGAGACCCAGTACCTC. Translation: CSAKDQVEETQYL.

Concerning this clonotype: A much more abundant neighbour one base away suggests this may be a read error. The chain carries TRBV6-2 or TRBV6-3 and TRBJ1-2; D gene ambiguous. The V and J ends lost 5 bases and 8 bases respectively, with 18 bases between them. Germline loops: CDR1 MNHEY, CDR2 SVGEGT. The length of the CDR3 is 14 residues. The CDR3 loop reads CASSRLRASWGYTF. The CDR3 DNA follows: TGTGCCAGCAGTAGACTCCGGGCCAGTTGGGGCTACACCTTC.

This clonotype was counted between two and nine times. The V gene is TRBV3-1, the J gene TRBJ2-3; 9 bases fit TRBD2. The germline V gene encodes CDR1 LGHDT and CDR2 YNNKEL (reference sequence). The junction had 3 bases not matched to a gene; V was cut back by 3 bases and J by 2 bases. The CDR3 runs to 15 residues. This CDR3 reads CASSQGLAHTDTQYF. The CDR3 bases are TGTGCCAGCAGCCAGGGACTAGCTCACACAGATACGCAGTATTTT.

This clonotype was detected ten times or more. This chain connects TRBV28 to TRBJ1-2; the D gene is possibly TRBD1 (6 bases). Germline V gene data show CDR1 as MDHEN and CDR2 as SYDVKM. CDR3 length: 14 amino acids. Trimming pared 5 bases from V and 7 bases from J, leaving 17 bases between. CDR3 in DNA: TGTGCCAGCAGTCCGGGACAATTTCCAAGTGGCTACACCTTC. As protein: CASSPGQFPSGYTF.

The rearrangement links TRBV11-2 to TRBJ1-2; 8 bases are a match to TRBD1. Germline loops: CDR1 SGHAT, CDR2 FQNNGV. Germline trimming cut 1 base from V and 7 bases from J; bases unmatched to any gene: 5. This CDR3 contains 14 residues. The CDR3 is CASSLGQGFGGYTF. Here the CDR3 DNA reads TGTGCCAGCAGCTTAGGACAGGGGTTCGGTGGCTACACCTTC.

CDR3 in DNA: TGTGCCAGCAGCCCACAAGGGGGCGCGTTTGGAAACACCATATATTTT. This translates into CASSPQGGAFGNTIYF. The chain links TRBV27 to TRBJ1-3; the match to TRBD1 covers 7 bases. Germline trimming cut 6 bases from V and 3 bases from J; bases unmatched to any gene: 11. The CDR3 consists of 16 residues. Germline CDR1 MNHEY, CDR2 SMNVEV (reference sequence).

V usage is TRBV5-1 and J usage is TRBJ2-2; no firm D call. CDR3 size: 14 residues. The V gene lost 10 bases and the J gene lost 1 base, with 14 bases spanning the gap. CDR1 and CDR2 from the germline V gene are SGHRS and YFSETQ. The CDR3 here is CAGAPQRNTGELFF. The CDR3 nucleotides are TGCGCCGGCGCTCCCCAAAGGAACACCGGGGAGCTGTTTTTT.